The 32 T cell receptor beta chains below were found in one sample sequenced in a study of T cells expressing NK-cell markers. Reprocessing the 5' RACE reads, TCRdb reports a single entry for every CDR3 protein and omits DNA. The specimen's table records 8,000 or so distinct CDR3 sequences. Sequenced material: blood T cells: a sorted CD56 or NKG2C T cell subset, CD4+ or CD8+ T cells, or bulk PBMC T cells (not recorded which). The origin of the receptors is a man aged 18 to 69 in good health.

The chain links TRBV7-6 to TRBJ2-3; TCRdb lists TRBD1, though no DNA is available to test this call. The length of the CDR3 is 19 residues. Germline CDR1 reads SGHVS; CDR2 reads FNYEAQ. Here the CDR3 reads CASSLDPYPGAGATDTQYF.

The V gene is TRBV4-2, the J gene TRBJ2-4; as DNA is missing, the TRBD2 call by TCRdb cannot be tested. Per the germline V gene, CDR1 is LGHNA and CDR2 is YNFKEQ. There are 16 residues in the CDR3. This CDR3 reads CASSQEWTSGGDIQYF.

This chain connects TRBV4-2 to TRBJ2-7; the TCRdb D gene call, TRBD2, has no DNA to confirm it. This CDR3 contains 15 residues. Germline lookup yields CDR1 LGHNA and CDR2 YNFKEQ. CDR3 protein: CASSQGLAGSYEQYF.

The chain joins TRBV5-1 to TRBJ1-2. Germline-derived CDR1 and CDR2 are SGHRS and YFSETQ. The length of the CDR3 is 16 residues. The CDR3 loop reads CASSLGAGGTNYGYTF.

J is TRBJ2-2 and V is TRBV6-2 or TRBV6-3. Germline loops: CDR1 MNHEY, CDR2 SVGEGT. This CDR3 has 17 amino acids. This CDR3 is CASSLGQGVANTGELFF.

The CDR3 reads CASSVDGHNEQFF. The chain has TRBV6-4 and TRBJ2-1. Germline V lookup: CDR1 MRHNA, CDR2 SNTAGT. This CDR3 spans 13 amino acids.

This sequence joins TRBV20-1 and TRBJ2-6; TCRdb calls TRBD2, which cannot be checked without DNA. CDR1 and CDR2 (germline): DFQATT, SNEGSKA (reference sequence). CDR3 length: 18 amino acids. CDR3: CSASLNGGSFSGANVLTF.

V usage is TRBV7-9 and J usage is TRBJ2-3. CDR1 SEHNR and CDR2 FQNEAQ come from the germline V gene (reference sequence). This CDR3 region has 12 residues. The CDR3 spells CASSFLYNTQYF.

The chain employs TRBV12-3 or TRBV12-4 and TRBJ1-4; TCRdb names TRBD1, which stays unverified in the absence of DNA. The CDR3 is 15 amino acids. CDR3 amino acids: CASSPGGSKNEKLFF.

The chain employs TRBV7-8 and TRBJ2-1; TCRdb lists TRBD2, though no DNA is available to test this call. Germline assignment: CDR1 SGHVS and CDR2 FQNEAQ. The CDR3 consists of 16 residues. CDR3 sequence: CASSLDVLRAGGEQFF.

The chain uses TRBV7-8 and TRBJ2-7; TCRdb's assignment of TRBD1 cannot be checked, as there is no DNA. The CDR3 has 15 amino acids. Germline V CDR1 and CDR2: SGHVS, FQNEAQ. The CDR3 region is CASSLAYRVGYEQYF.

The CDR3 region is CATSDLEGDTGELFF. J is TRBJ2-2 and V is TRBV24-1. The germline V gene has CDR1 KGHDR and CDR2 SFDVKD. The CDR3 is 15 residues long.

The chain recombines TRBV6-5 with TRBJ1-4; lacking DNA, the TRBD1 call made by TCRdb goes unchecked. The CDR3 consists of 15 residues. Germline-derived CDR1 and CDR2 are MNHEY and SVGAGI. The CDR3 loop reads CASSYSWTSYEKLFF.

The chain couples TRBV23-1 to TRBJ1-5; the D gene TCRdb calls, TRBD1, cannot be checked with no DNA. TRBV23-1 counts as an open reading frame of uncertain function. This CDR3 is built from 16 residues. Here the CDR3 reads CASSPHGTGYHQPQHF.

CDR3 loop: CATSGGEFTGELFF. The chain uses TRBV24-1 and TRBJ2-2. Germline V CDR1 and CDR2: KGHDR, SFDVKD. The CDR3 is 14 residues long.

This clonotype is labeled medium-sized based on frequency. The chain is built from TRBV6-1 and TRBJ2-1; TCRdb gives TRBD2 as the D gene, but with no DNA this cannot be confirmed. Germline assignment: CDR1 MNHNS and CDR2 SASEGT. This CDR3 spans 15 amino acids. Here the CDR3 reads CASRRLAGAQDEQFF.

The chain is built from TRBV20-1 and TRBJ2-2; TCRdb gives TRBD1 as the D gene, but with no DNA this cannot be confirmed. From germline, CDR1 is DFQATT and CDR2 SNEGSKA (reference sequence). This CDR3 has 16 residues. CDR3 region: CSARDGETGDTGELFF.

This sequence joins TRBV5-1 and TRBJ1-1; with no DNA, the TCRdb D assignment of TRBD1 cannot be verified. The V gene's germline CDR1 is SGHRS and CDR2 YFSETQ. CDR3 length: 16 residues. The chain's CDR3 is CASSRTGDYTNTEAFF.

The chain combines TRBV10-3 with TRBJ1-1; TCRdb designates TRBD1, a call that cannot be tested without DNA. Germline assignment: CDR1 ENHRY and CDR2 SYGVKD. This CDR3 has 14 amino acids. The CDR3 sequence is CAISGVTGDTEAFF.

V is TRBV28 and J is TRBJ1-1. The CDR3 consists of 11 residues. From germline, CDR1 is MDHEN and CDR2 SYDVKM. CDR3 sequence reads: CASRLNTEAFF.

The rearrangement links TRBV11-2 to TRBJ2-5; the TCRdb call, TRBD1, lacks DNA for checking. From germline, CDR1 is SGHAT and CDR2 FQNNGV. This CDR3 is built from 13 residues. Here the CDR3 reads CASSISREGLPYF.

The chain employs TRBV11-2 and TRBJ2-5; absent DNA, TCRdb's TRBD1 call cannot be checked. CDR3 length: 16 residues. Looked up from germline, CDR1 is SGHAT and CDR2 is FQNNGV. CDR3 residues: CASSGRGLGRRETQYF.

This rearrangement joins TRBV7-2 to TRBJ2-5. This CDR3 spans 15 amino acids. Germline V gives CDR1 SGHTA, CDR2 FQGNSA. The CDR3 here is CASSSGLHQRETQYF.

The chain combines TRBV13 with TRBJ1-1. The CDR3 runs 15 residues. Germline V gives CDR1 PRHDT, CDR2 FYEKMQ (reference sequence). CDR3 region: CASSLDTSWNTEAFF.

This chain uses TRBV3-1 with TRBJ1-2; lacking DNA, the TRBD1 call made by TCRdb goes unchecked. CDR1 and CDR2 (germline): LGHDT, YNNKEL (reference sequence). This CDR3 spans 14 amino acids. CDR3 residues: CASSQGIQGYGYTF.

The chain is built from TRBV6-4 and TRBJ2-1; as DNA is missing, the TRBD2 call by TCRdb cannot be tested. The length of the CDR3 is 15 residues. From germline, CDR1 is MRHNA and CDR2 SNTAGT. The CDR3 sequence: CASSSQAGSYNEQFF.

V is TRBV6-5 and J is TRBJ2-7; TCRdb returns TRBD1, unconfirmable since there is no DNA. Germline V gene data show CDR1 as MNHEY and CDR2 as SVGAGI. CDR3 length equals 13 residues. This CDR3 reads CASSYGGTYEQYF.

J is TRBJ2-5 and V is TRBV6-1; the TCRdb call, TRBD1, lacks DNA for checking. The CDR3 covers 13 residues. Germline assignment: CDR1 MNHNS and CDR2 SASEGT. The CDR3 spells CASTNRAQETQYF.

The V and J genes are TRBV6-1 and TRBJ2-7; TCRdb designates TRBD1, a call that cannot be tested without DNA. The germline V gene encodes CDR1 MNHNS and CDR2 SASEGT. The CDR3 is 16 residues long. The CDR3 region is CASSETAGTGGDEQYF.

The rearrangement uses TRBV6-1 and TRBJ1-1; the TCRdb D gene call, TRBD1, has no DNA to confirm it. CDR3 size: 13 residues. Germline V gene sequence: CDR1 MNHNS, CDR2 SASEGT. This chain's CDR3 is CASSATENTEAFF.

This chain connects TRBV7-9 to TRBJ2-5; absent DNA, TCRdb's TRBD1 call cannot be checked. CDR3 length equals 16 residues. The germline CDR1 and CDR2 sequences are SEHNR and FQNEAQ (reference sequence). The CDR3 loop is CASSLVAGVNQETQYF.

The chain carries TRBV6-5 and TRBJ2-7. Germline V gives CDR1 MNHEY, CDR2 SVGAGI. There are 13 residues in the CDR3. CDR3 protein: CASSYSPENEQYF.